These 2 T cell receptor beta chains were all obtained from the same sample, sequenced in a study of T cell responses to AZD1222 COVID-19 vaccine. Profiled with immunoSEQ multiplex PCR; TCRdb holds only in-frame clones, not every one. The table shows about 62,000 clones, with roughly 90% occurring only once. This sample comprised peripheral blood, obtained on day 0 of AZD1222 vaccination. Source of these receptors: an adult in good health.

The chain has TRBV4-1 and TRBJ1-5; D unresolved. Trimming took off 0 bases at V and 5 bases at J, with 8 bases between the two ends. CDR1 and CDR2 (germline): MGHRA, YSYEKL. The CDR3 runs 14 residues. The CDR3 coding sequence is TGCGCCAGCAGCCAAGATTCGCGGGATCAGCCCCAGCATTTT. Protein sequence: CASSQDSRDQPQHF.

The chain uses TRBV11-2 and TRBJ2-4; 10 nucleotides align to TRBD2. The CDR3 extends over 20 amino acids. Germline CDR1 is SGHAT and CDR2 is FQNNGV. Trimming cost V 0 bases and J 0 bases; bases outside gene matches: 11. CDR3 nucleotides: TGTGCCAGCAGCTTAGATTTAGCGGGGGGAACCCTTTTAGCCAAAAACATTCAGTACTTC. This translates into CASSLDLAGGTLLAKNIQYF.